This record looks at one T cell receptor (beta chain) sequence and its context. What antigen it recognizes has not been identified. No base quality values were provided; no much bigger clone lies one nucleotide off. The sample is drawn from a study of vaccination and CD4 T cells after COVID-19 (dated by TCRdb to between 2022 and 2023). Background on the whole study: Convalescent patients had a positive SARS-CoV-2 result on nasal swab PCR, and of these patients, fewer than ten had mild disease and one had severe disease. Post-vaccine blood samples were obtained a median of around 74 days after the second vaccine dose, with a range of roughly 14 to 241 days. For stimulating the cultures, overlapping spike peptide pools were used, derived from SARS-CoV-2 as well as from the common cold coronaviruses HCoV-NL63, HCoV-OC43 and HCoV-229E. Post-COVID blood samples were collected from convalescent patients a median of around 100 days after diagnosis, with a range of about 35 to 180 days. Two doses of either the Pfizer-BioNTech BNT162b2 vaccine (n=8) or the Moderna mRNA-1273 vaccine (n=2) were administered to participants. The spike-specific CD4+ TCR repertoire was compared before and after mRNA vaccination in 10 to 11 COVID-19 convalescent patients and a few infection-naive healthy vaccine recipients. Control cultures used a CEFX viral epitope pool as positive control, an HIV-1 Nef peptide pool as negative control, or no peptide. In the convalescent cohort there were six males and four females, among whom were two Hispanic individuals, seven Caucasians, two Asians and one multiracial person.

Libraries were constructed by PCR. DNA from cultured CD4+ T cells was subjected to TCR sequencing with the Oncomine TCR Beta short-read assay at the Johns Hopkins FTIC core. The QIAamp micro DNA kit was used to extract genomic DNA from the cultured CD4+ T cells. Oncomine TCR Beta libraries from cultured CD4+ T cells were pooled with unique dual indexes and sequenced on an Illumina iSeq 100. The authors' pipeline ran thus. Non-productive sequences were removed, and CDR3s that did not start with C, did not end with F or W, or were shorter than 7 amino acids were discarded. Antigen-specific clonotypes were identified with the MANAFEST web application by comparing peptide-stimulated wells with reference and other culture wells. For a clone to be called positive, the clone needed an FDR below 0.05, an odds ratio above 5, and a productive frequency above 0.1% in at least two of three replicate wells. A clonotype was classed as cross-reactive if the clonotype showed significant expansion both in SARS-CoV-2 spike wells and in at least one common cold coronavirus spike condition. Levenshtein distances (stringdist) and unrooted phylogenetic trees (ape) in R version 3.6.1 were used to assess CDR3 homology. The public sequencing data were trimmed at Q25 with fastp and processed into clonotypes with MiXCR by TCRdb, which kept only in-frame beta chains. Every entry covers one CDR3 protein and lists the most common genes and DNA from its rows. TCRdb, not the original authors, processed these V and J calls. The sample yields over 14,000 distinct CDR3 sequences; around 48% were counted once. Around 7.7% of the sample is in the top ten clones.

This sample's treatment or condition label indicates: roughly 10-day PBMC culture with coronavirus spike peptide pools or control peptides (ViraFEST assay). The ViraFEST assay was used in the study, in which antigen-specific T cells were expanded with peptide pools and expanded clonotypes were subsequently identified by TCR sequencing. The convalescent patients' positive SARS-CoV-2 PCR tests were from March to December 2020, which was before the Alpha, Beta and Delta variants emerged in the United States. Each well held millions of PBMCs cultured with roughly 9.2 ug/ml peptide pools in IMDM containing approximately 5% human AB serum and approximately 10 IU/ml IL-2. Half of the culture medium was replaced with fresh IL-2-containing medium on days 3 and 7. CD4+ T cells were isolated after approximately eleven days of culture through negative selection using the EasySep CD4+ T cell isolation kit. Ficoll-Paque Plus gradient centrifugation was used to isolate PBMCs from whole blood, and the isolated PBMCs were then either used fresh or cryopreserved at -140C. Culture conditions were generally each tested in triplicate wells.

What the study reported, not specific to this receptor: Relatively few convalescent patients were included in the study, and early timepoints after natural infection were not analyzed. Although the median number of SARS-CoV-2-reactive clonotypes went up from 20 to 25 after infection to 38 after vaccination, the increase was not significant. Among the post-vaccine SARS-CoV-2-reactive clones in convalescent patients, a median around 90% showed up only after vaccination, which suggests vaccine-specific priming. Of the vaccine-specific clones in convalescent patients, 304 of 307, or nearly all, reacted only to SARS-CoV-2 spike and did not cross-react with common cold coronaviruses.

CDR3 length: 15 amino acids, cysteine to phenylalanine. The entry retains the CDR3 DNA only, 45 bases that are in frame from base 1. V loses 5 bases of germline sequence and J loses 3 bases, and the interval between the two ends is 14 bases. As encoded in the germline V gene (reference sequence), CDR1 is LNHDA while CDR2 is SQIVND. Sequences were obtained from CD4+ T cells from blood, cultured in vitro. This clonotype was obtained from a human donor who had recovered from COVID-19. The chain employs TRBV19 and TRBJ1-5; TRBD1 might be the D gene, on 6 matching bases. The CDR3 protein is CASSPQQGTNQPQHF. The DNA reads TGTGCCAGTAGTCCACAACAGGGTACCAATCAGCCCCAGCATTTT.